Shown below are 29 T cell receptor beta chains from a single sample sequenced in a study of control samples from healthy donors and cancer patients. Some clones are missing from TCRdb's copy, which holds only in-frame ones; the method was immunoSEQ multiplex PCR. The sample lists approximately 97,000 clones; around nine tenths were seen once. The sample comprised blood. All receptors derive from a man younger than 40 in good health.

This chain connects TRBV3-1 (or the pseudogene TRBV3-2) to TRBJ2-7; 8 bases line up with TRBD1. V was pared by 5 bases and J by 1 base, with 4 bases of the junction left unmatched. From germline, CDR1 is LGHDT and CDR2 YNNKEL (reference sequence). The CDR3 consists of 14 residues. CDR3 DNA sequence: TGTGCCAGCAGCTCTACAGGGGGGTCCTACGAGCAGTACTTC. This gives the protein CASSSTGGSYEQYF.

The chain joins TRBV24-1 to TRBJ1-2; 7 bases align to TRBD1. The germline gives CDR1 KGHDR, CDR2 SFDVKD. V was clipped by 4 bases and J by 7 bases; unmatched bases: 8. The CDR3 covers 14 residues. The CDR3 DNA reads TGTGCCACCAGTGACTACCTAGGACAGGCTGGCTACACCTTC. Amino acids: CATSDYLGQAGYTF.

This chain joins TRBV5-4 and TRBJ2-7, with D possibly TRBD1 on 5 matching bases. CDR1 and CDR2 (germline): SGHNT, YYREEE (reference sequence). This CDR3 has 13 residues. Deletions cut 5 bases from V and 0 bases from J, with 9 bases between. The CDR3 is CASSSTASYEQYF. The CDR3 DNA sequence: TGTGCCAGCAGTTCGACAGCCTCCTACGAGCAGTACTTC.

This chain connects TRBV7-9 to TRBJ2-1; a possible D gene is TRBD2 (6 bases). Germline V gene lookup returns CDR1 SEHNR and CDR2 FQNEAQ (reference sequence). CDR3 size: 16 residues. The V and J ends lost 5 bases and 4 bases respectively, with 18 bases between them. The CDR3 bases are TGTGCCAGCAGCGACACCTCCGGGGACTCGTACAATGAGCAGTTCTTC. This gives the protein CASSDTSGDSYNEQFF.

The chain links TRBV4-1 to TRBJ2-1; the D gene could be TRBD1 or TRBD2 (5 bases each). Deletions cut 2 bases from V and 6 bases from J, with 14 bases between. Looked up from germline, CDR1 is MGHRA and CDR2 is YSYEKL. The CDR3 contains 15 residues. The CDR3 region is CASSQRKGTINEQFF. In nucleotides, the CDR3 is TGCGCCAGCAGCCAACGGAAAGGGACGATCAATGAGCAGTTCTTC.

The CDR3 bases are TGCAGTGCTAGTACCTCCTACAATGAGCAGTTCTTC. As protein: CSASTSYNEQFF. This chain uses TRBV20-1 with TRBJ2-1, with unresolved D. V dropped 3 bases and J dropped 0 bases, with 3 bases sitting between them. CDR3 length equals 12 residues. Germline V lookup: CDR1 DFQATT, CDR2 SNEGSKA (reference sequence).

The chain employs TRBV27 and TRBJ2-1; 12 nucleotides agree with TRBD2. The CDR3 totals 15 residues. The germline V gene encodes CDR1 MNHEY and CDR2 SMNVEV (reference sequence). J lost 7 bases, V lost 5 bases, and 6 bases had no gene match. Written as DNA, the CDR3 is TGTGCCAGCAGTCCCAGACTAGCGGGAGAGAATGAGCAGTTCTTC. This sequence encodes CASSPRLAGENEQFF.

The CDR3 sequence: CASSPGSGANVLTF. DNA of the CDR3: TGTGCCAGCAGTCCGGGCTCTGGGGCCAACGTCCTGACTTTC. The J gene is TRBJ2-6, the V gene TRBV27; D not resolved. The CDR3 sequence is 14 residues long. Per the germline V gene, CDR1 is MNHEY and CDR2 is SMNVEV (reference sequence). The V end lost 5 bases, the J end lost 0 bases, and 5 bases lay between the germline ends.

The gene calls are TRBV28 and TRBJ1-1, with 9 positions matching TRBD1. With 6 bases clipped from V and 6 bases from J, the junction kept 8 bases outside the gene matches. CDR1 and CDR2 (germline): MDHEN, SYDVKM. The CDR3 consists of 14 residues. CDR3 protein: CASRVTGGASEAFF. The CDR3 nucleotides are TGTGCCAGCAGGGTAACAGGGGGCGCGTCTGAAGCTTTCTTT.

The chain couples TRBV4-1 to TRBJ1-5; 7 nucleotides line up with TRBD1. Germline trimming cut 0 bases from V and 0 bases from J; bases unmatched to any gene: 5. The CDR3 sequence is 17 residues long. The V gene's germline CDR1 is MGHRA and CDR2 YSYEKL. Here the CDR3 reads CASSQEGTAYSNQPQHF. DNA of the CDR3: TGCGCCAGCAGCCAAGAGGGGACAGCTTATAGCAATCAGCCCCAGCATTTT.

The rearrangement links TRBV5-1 to TRBJ2-7; 9 bases are a match to TRBD1. The germline V gene has CDR1 SGHRS and CDR2 YFSETQ. Germline trimming cut 4 bases from V and 6 bases from J; bases unmatched to any gene: 8. The CDR3 runs to 14 residues. CDR3 amino acids: CASSRDRDGGEQYF. The CDR3 coding sequence is TGCGCCAGCAGCCGGGACAGGGATGGGGGCGAGCAGTACTTC.

The CDR3 coding sequence is TGTGCCAGTAGTAGGGGGGGTTCAACGGACGCGTCCCCGCCCCAGCATTTT. Translated, it gives CASSRGGSTDASPPQHF. The chain carries TRBV19 and TRBJ1-5; possibly TRBD1 for D (5 bases). The CDR3 runs 17 residues. Germline V gene lookup returns CDR1 LNHDA and CDR2 SQIVND (reference sequence). V lost 4 bases, J lost 9 bases, and 25 bases lay in between.

V gene TRBV19 combines with J gene TRBJ1-5, with D possibly matching TRBD1 (6 bases). The germline V gene has CDR1 LNHDA and CDR2 SQIVND (reference sequence). The CDR3 loop spans 16 amino acids. V was pared by 3 bases and J by 3 bases, with 15 bases between. CDR3 residues: CASSIAGQHFNQPQHF. CDR3 nucleotides: TGTGCCAGTAGTATTGCAGGACAGCATTTCAATCAGCCCCAGCATTTT.

This clone appeared a few times. The CDR3, as DNA: TGTGCCAGCAGCTACCAGACAGCGAACACTGAAGCTTTCTTT. Its protein product is CASSYQTANTEAFF. The chain is built from TRBV7-2 and TRBJ1-1, with a possible D match to TRBD1 (5 bases). Germline V CDR1 and CDR2: SGHTA, FQGNSA. V lost 4 bases, J lost 1 base, and 10 bases lay in between. This CDR3 has 14 residues.

This chain joins TRBV10-3 and TRBJ2-7, with D tentatively TRBD1 or TRBD2 (5 bases each). Germline V gene data show CDR1 as ENHRY and CDR2 as SYGVKD. This CDR3 comprises 15 residues. The V gene lost 7 bases and the J gene lost 2 bases, with 18 bases spanning the gap. Written as DNA, the CDR3 is TGTGCCATCACCGGATTCAGGGACGCCGCCTACGAGCAGTACTTC. Translating gives CAITGFRDAAYEQYF.

This chain connects TRBV18 to TRBJ1-2; D may be TRBD1 (6 bases). V lost 4 bases and J 0 bases, leaving 12 bases between the germline ends. This CDR3 has 15 residues. Looked up from germline, CDR1 is KGHSH and CDR2 is LQKENI. In nucleotides, the CDR3 is TGTGCCAGCTCACTCGGGACAAGGACTAACTATGGCTACACCTTC. Amino acids: CASSLGTRTNYGYTF.

The chain couples TRBV7-9 to TRBJ1-4; no definite D call. V was shortened by 3 bases and J by 4 bases, with 9 bases between the two germline ends. The V gene's germline CDR1 is SEHNR and CDR2 FQNEAQ (reference sequence). The CDR3 is made up of 14 amino acids. The CDR3 coding sequence is TGTGCCAGCAGCTTCCCGGGAATTAATGAAAAACTGTTTTTT. The encoded protein is CASSFPGINEKLFF.

The chain links TRBV20-1 to TRBJ2-7; 13 bases are shared with TRBD2. The trim removed 3 bases at V and 4 bases at J, leaving 3 bases unmatched. The CDR3 is 14 residues long. Germline V CDR1 and CDR2: DFQATT, SNEGSKA (reference sequence). Here the CDR3 reads CSASGLAGVYEQYF. CDR3 bases: TGCAGTGCTAGTGGACTAGCGGGAGTATACGAGCAGTACTTC.

This chain uses TRBV2 with TRBJ2-4; 7 bases fit TRBD1. With V trimmed by 8 bases and J by 2 bases, 12 bases remained unmatched. CDR3 size: 16 residues. Germline loops: CDR1 SNHLY, CDR2 FYNNEI. The CDR3 reads CASPPARDRTKNIQYF. CDR3 coding DNA: TGTGCCAGCCCCCCCGCTAGGGACAGAACCAAAAACATTCAGTACTTC.

This chain connects TRBV10-3 to TRBJ2-1, with TRBD2 matching 16 bases. J gave up 1 base and V 6 bases, and 6 bases lay outside the gene matches. Germline CDR1 is ENHRY and CDR2 is SYGVKD. The CDR3 has 18 amino acids. CDR3: CAISLGLAGGTSYNEQFF. In DNA form, the CDR3 reads TGTGCCATCAGCCTGGGACTAGCGGGAGGGACATCCTACAATGAGCAGTTCTTC.

The chain uses TRBV3-1 (or the pseudogene TRBV3-2) and TRBJ1-5; 10 bases fit TRBD1. The germline gives CDR1 LGHDT, CDR2 YNNKEL (reference sequence). The CDR3 loop spans 15 amino acids. With 0 bases clipped from V and 4 bases from J, the junction kept 0 bases outside the gene matches. The CDR3: CASSQEGQGNQPQHF. The CDR3 DNA reads as TGTGCCAGCAGCCAAGAGGGACAGGGGAATCAGCCCCAGCATTTT.

The rearrangement joins TRBV6-5 to TRBJ1-2; D is possibly TRBD1 (6 bases). Between the trimmed V and J ends, which lost 2 bases and 7 bases, there was a span of 17 bases. The CDR3 covers 15 residues. Germline V lookup: CDR1 MNHEY, CDR2 SVGAGI. The CDR3, as DNA: TGTGCCAGCAGTTACGCATCCGGGACACGGACTGGCTACACCTTC. Translation gives CASSYASGTRTGYTF.

This chain links TRBV19 with TRBJ1-1; 9 positions match TRBD1. V lost 1 base and J lost 10; bases outside the gene matches: 7. CDR1 and CDR2 (germline): LNHDA, SQIVND (reference sequence). The CDR3 loop spans 14 amino acids. The CDR3 DNA reads TGTGCCAGTAGTATAGGACAGGGGGATGTTGCAGCTTTCTTT. It codes for CASSIGQGDVAAFF.

This clone was detected only a few times. The V and J genes are TRBV6-4 and TRBJ2-7; the D gene is possibly TRBD2 (5 bases). The CDR3 sequence is 13 residues long. Germline assignment: CDR1 MRHNA and CDR2 SNTAGT. The V gene lost 6 bases and the J gene lost 1 base, with 10 bases spanning the gap. CDR3 nucleotide sequence: TGTGCCAGCAGCGCTAGCACTTCCTACGAGCAGTACTTC. Translating it yields CASSASTSYEQYF.

The rearrangement uses TRBV7-9 and TRBJ1-1; no clear D gene. The V gene's germline CDR1 is SEHNR and CDR2 FQNEAQ (reference sequence). CDR3 size: 14 residues. Trimming removed 1 base from V and 1 base from J, with 7 bases in between. The DNA for the CDR3 is TGTGCCAGCAGCTTAGTAGTACAGAACACTGAAGCTTTCTTT. Its translation: CASSLVVQNTEAFF.

The rearrangement uses TRBV27 and TRBJ1-1; D uncertain. The CDR3 has 13 residues. Trimming took 2 bases from V and 1 from J, leaving 5 bases between them. CDR1 and CDR2 (germline): MNHEY, SMNVEV (reference sequence). As DNA, the CDR3 is TGTGCCAGCAGTTTAGGGGAGAACACTGAAGCTTTCTTT. Amino acid sequence: CASSLGENTEAFF.

CDR3 amino acids: CASSQAHRGASPLHF. CDR3 DNA sequence: TGTGCCAGCAGCCAAGCGCACAGGGGGGCTTCACCCCTCCACTTT. The V gene is TRBV3-1 (or the pseudogene TRBV3-2), the J gene TRBJ1-6; 8 bases line up with TRBD1. Per the germline V gene, CDR1 is LGHDT and CDR2 is YNNKEL (reference sequence). Losses at the gene ends were 1 base for V and 9 bases for J; bases not matched to a gene: 5. CDR3 size: 15 residues.

The chain is built from TRBV3-1 (or the pseudogene TRBV3-2) and TRBJ2-2; D gene uncertain. The CDR3 spans 15 residues. CDR1 LGHDT and CDR2 YNNKEL come from the germline V gene (reference sequence). Trimming left V 1 base short and J 4 bases short, with 10 bases between. CDR3 residues: CASSQGSPITGELFF. As DNA, the CDR3 is TGTGCCAGCAGCCAAGGTAGTCCGATCACCGGGGAGCTGTTTTTT.

CDR3: CATLLAGVYNEQFF. The CDR3 DNA sequence: TGCGCCACCTTACTAGCGGGAGTATACAATGAGCAGTTCTTC. The chain uses TRBV10-2 and TRBJ2-1; the match to TRBD2 covers 11 bases. The germline CDR1 and CDR2 sequences are WSHSY and SAAADI. This CDR3 contains 14 residues. The ends lost 10 bases at V and 4 bases at J; junction bases unmatched: 6.